Below are 25 T cell receptor beta chains sequenced from a single sample in a study of T cells in Graves' hyperthyroidism and ophthalmopathy. Amplification of TCR beta CDR3 regions used RNA as the template. HTBI primers drove first-round RT-PCR of the TCR CDR3. TCRdb fed the multiplex PCR reads into MiXCR, producing one record per CDR3 protein. The sample comprises roughly 720,000 distinct CDR3 sequences, 17% of which are singletons, and 15% to 17% rests with the top ten. The sequencing sample was made of blood. These receptors came from a man aged 50 or older with Graves' hyperthyroidism.

V and J are TRBV6-1 and TRBJ2-3; tentatively, D is TRBD2 (6 bases). Trimming removed 5 bases at V and 6 bases at J, with 21 bases between. The CDR3 has 16 residues. Germline-derived CDR1 and CDR2 are MNHNS and SASEGT. The CDR3 region has the DNA TGTGCCAGCAGTTATACCCTAGCGCGAAGGATGGATACGCAGTATTTT. This codes for CASSYTLARRMDTQYF.

This chain joins TRBV19 and TRBJ2-7; 12 bases match TRBD2. Germline assignment: CDR1 LNHDA and CDR2 SQIVND (reference sequence). J gave up 3 bases and V 10 bases, and 7 bases lay outside the gene matches. The CDR3 sequence is 14 residues long. Here the CDR3 DNA reads TGTGCCACTGCTGCGACTAGCGGGAGCTACGAGCAGTACTTC. This gives the protein CATAATSGSYEQYF.

This clonotype was found many times. The chain recombines TRBV27 with TRBJ2-7; D ambiguous. Germline loops: CDR1 MNHEY, CDR2 SMNVEV (reference sequence). V was clipped by 3 bases and J by 5 bases, with 17 bases between them. The length of the CDR3 is 15 residues. Here the CDR3 DNA reads TGTGCCAGCAGTTTTGACAACATACTCAGGAACGAGCAGTACTTC. Translation: CASSFDNILRNEQYF.

A few counts support this clonotype. The DNA for the CDR3 is TGTGCCAGCAGTTATGTGGGAACCGGGGAGCTGTTTTTT. Translation: CASSYVGTGELFF. The chain employs TRBV6-5 and TRBJ2-2, with D uncertain. Germline values: CDR1 MNHEY, CDR2 SVGAGI. The CDR3 totals 13 residues. Deletions cut 3 bases from V and 5 bases from J, with 7 bases between.

The rearrangement joins TRBV15 to TRBJ2-1; no definite D call. CDR3 size: 14 residues. Germline assignment: CDR1 LNHNV and CDR2 YYDKDF (reference sequence). The ends were cut back, 1 base at V and 10 bases at J, with 14 bases in the middle. The DNA for the CDR3 is TGTGCCACCAGCAGAGCCCGACTGGGTACGGAGCAGTTCTTC. Encoded protein: CATSRARLGTEQFF. Combining the CDR3 with reference TRBV15 and TRBJ2-1 gives the whole variable domain DAMVIQNPRYQVTQFGKPVTLSCSQTLNHNVMYWYQQKSSQAPKLLFHYYDKDFNNEADTPDNFQSRRPNTSFCFLDIRSPGLGDTAMYLCATSRARLGTEQFFGPGTRLTVL.

This clonotype was counted at least ten times. The rearrangement links TRBV2 to TRBJ2-3; D is ambiguous. There are 11 residues in the CDR3. Trimming cost V 7 bases and J 4 bases, with 6 bases left between them. From germline, CDR1 is SNHLY and CDR2 FYNNEI. The CDR3 loop is CASKVADTQYF. Written as DNA, the CDR3 is TGTGCCAGCAAAGTAGCAGATACGCAGTATTTT.

A few counts support this clonotype. This rearrangement joins TRBV5-1 to TRBJ2-7, with D perhaps TRBD1 (6 bases). Trimming removed 5 bases from V and 6 bases from J, with 18 bases in between. This CDR3 is built from 14 residues. The germline V gene encodes CDR1 SGHRS and CDR2 YFSETQ. The CDR3 DNA follows: TGCGCCAGCAGGACGGGACAACATCCTTTCGAGCAGTACTTC. It encodes CASRTGQHPFEQYF.

This clonotype has at least ten counts. This chain connects TRBV4-1 to TRBJ2-5; D is possibly TRBD2 (6 bases). This CDR3 region has 18 residues. The V gene's germline CDR1 is MGHRA and CDR2 YSYEKL. V lost 0 bases and J 3 bases, leaving 20 bases between the germline ends. Here the CDR3 reads CASSQDNDGAGPKETQYF. In nucleotides, the CDR3 is TGCGCCAGCAGCCAAGATAACGACGGTGCGGGACCGAAAGAGACCCAGTACTTC.

In nucleotides, the CDR3 is TGTGCCAGCAGTTTATTAGGGCGGCAGGGGGACTACGAGCAGTACTTC. It translates to CASSLLGRQGDYEQYF. V usage is TRBV28 and J usage is TRBJ2-7, with 7 bases fitting TRBD1. The V gene's germline CDR1 is MDHEN and CDR2 SYDVKM. Unmatched junction bases numbered 9, after V lost 1 base and J lost 3 bases. This CDR3 has 16 residues.

This clonotype has a handful of counts. V is TRBV4-1 and J is TRBJ1-5; D is ambiguous. V shed 4 bases and J shed 6 bases, with 22 bases lying between them. The CDR3 totals 17 residues. CDR1 and CDR2 (germline): MGHRA, YSYEKL. Written as DNA, the CDR3 is TGCGCCAGCAGCCTTAGCGTGTGGGCCCCCGAGGGTCAGCCCCAGCATTTT. This sequence encodes CASSLSVWAPEGQPQHF.

This clonotype was detected ten times or more. J is TRBJ2-2 and V is TRBV27; D is unresolved. The ends were cut back, 3 bases at V and 1 base at J, with 6 bases in the middle. The V gene's germline CDR1 is MNHEY and CDR2 SMNVEV (reference sequence). CDR3 size: 14 residues. CDR3 loop: CASSLAENTGELFF. The CDR3 DNA sequence: TGTGCCAGCAGTTTGGCGGAGAACACCGGGGAGCTGTTTTTT.

This chain links TRBV5-1 with TRBJ2-1, with 8 bases fitting TRBD1. The CDR3 runs to 14 residues. Germline V lookup: CDR1 SGHRS, CDR2 YFSETQ. Unmatched junction bases numbered 7, after V lost 6 bases and J lost 5 bases. CDR3 sequence reads: CASTEDRVNNEQFF. The CDR3, as DNA: TGCGCCAGCACCGAGGACAGGGTCAACAATGAGCAGTTCTTC.

The chain has TRBV24-1 and TRBJ2-1; the D gene is possibly TRBD2 (5 bases). The CDR3 has 15 amino acids. Germline V gives CDR1 KGHDR, CDR2 SFDVKD. The ends were cut back, 7 bases at V and 3 bases at J, with 15 bases in the middle. This CDR3 reads CATSPTGINYNEQFF. The CDR3 region has the DNA TGTGCCACCAGCCCAACGGGGATTAACTACAATGAGCAGTTCTTC.

The chain joins TRBV19 to TRBJ1-4, with D perhaps TRBD1 (6 bases). The germline CDR1 and CDR2 sequences are LNHDA and SQIVND (reference sequence). The CDR3 extends over 16 amino acids. The V end was cut by 5 bases, the J end by 6 bases, with 19 bases between. This CDR3 is CASSALQGEGDEKLFF. The CDR3, as DNA: TGTGCCAGTAGTGCCCTACAGGGTGAGGGGGATGAAAAACTGTTTTTT.

In its sample, this clonotype was seen a few times. V and J are TRBV3-1 and TRBJ2-5, with 11 bases that match TRBD2. The CDR3 consists of 17 residues. J lost 1 base, V lost 0 bases, and 4 bases had no gene match. The V gene's germline CDR1 is LGHDT and CDR2 YNNKEL (reference sequence). CDR3: CASSQDRLAGGQETQYF. CDR3 sequence (DNA): TGTGCCAGCAGCCAAGATAGGCTAGCGGGAGGCCAAGAGACCCAGTACTTC.

This clonotype was detected ten times or more. The chain recombines TRBV11-2 with TRBJ1-4, with D possibly being TRBD1 (6 bases). Trimming cost V 0 bases and J 8 bases, with 16 bases left between them. The CDR3 has 16 residues. Germline V gene data show CDR1 as SGHAT and CDR2 as FQNNGV. CDR3 amino acids: CASSLEFGLQGEKLFF. CDR3 DNA sequence: TGTGCCAGCAGCTTAGAATTCGGGCTTCAGGGGGAAAAACTGTTTTTT.

This clonotype was detected only a few times. The chain is built from TRBV30 and TRBJ2-2, with TRBD2 matching over 15 bases. V lost 6 bases and J lost 1; bases outside the gene matches: 6. Germline CDR1 is GTSNPN and CDR2 is SVGIG (reference sequence). This CDR3 comprises 17 residues. CDR3 bases: TGTGCCTGTTCGGGACTAGCGGGAGGATTGAACACCGGGGAGCTGTTTTTT. Translated, it gives CACSGLAGGLNTGELFF.

The J gene is TRBJ1-1, the V gene TRBV12-3 or TRBV12-4, with D perhaps matching TRBD1 (5 bases). The CDR3 is made up of 14 amino acids. The germline V and J ends were trimmed by 6 bases and 6 bases, with 17 bases remaining between them. Here the CDR3 DNA reads TGTGCCAGCAGCTTATCAGGGAGTAGCGCTGAAGCTTTCTTT. Translated, it gives CASSLSGSSAEAFF.

This clonotype has a count of ten or more. The rearrangement links TRBV28 to TRBJ2-1; 7 bases align to TRBD2. The CDR3 loop spans 18 amino acids. Germline trimming cut 1 base from V and 5 bases from J; bases unmatched to any gene: 14. Looked up from germline, CDR1 is MDHEN and CDR2 is SYDVKM. The CDR3 loop reads CASSLSLVGLEDDNEQFF. CDR3 sequence (DNA): TGTGCCAGCAGTTTATCCTTAGTAGGACTAGAAGATGACAATGAGCAGTTCTTC.

This clonotype was seen many times. The chain has TRBV2 and TRBJ2-1; tentatively, D is TRBD1 (5 bases). Germline loops: CDR1 SNHLY, CDR2 FYNNEI. Trimming removed 8 bases at V and 7 bases at J, with 15 bases between. The CDR3 extends over 13 amino acids. For the CDR3, the DNA is TGTGCCAGCGGACACCCCTGGGGAAATGAGCAGTTCTTC. Translated, it gives CASGHPWGNEQFF.

Details on this clonotype: A junction end diverges from the germline sequence, so it may reflect a read error. The genes are TRBV6-5 and TRBJ2-5; D gene ambiguous. Per germline, CDR1 MNHEY and CDR2 SVGAGI. The length of the CDR3 is 14 residues. Written as DNA, the CDR3 is TGTGCCAGCGGTTACGACGGCAGCCAAGAGACCCAGTACTTC. It codes for CASGYDGSQETQYF.

This clonotype was seen more than once but under ten times. The final CDR3 position lacks the conserved phenylalanine or tryptophan, pointing to a likely read error. The chain has TRBV6-2 or TRBV6-3 and TRBJ2-2; TRBD2 matches at 8 bases. Germline V gives CDR1 MNHEY, CDR2 SVGEGT. Trimming removed 6 bases from V and 3 bases from J; junction bases left unmatched: 6. This CDR3 has 15 amino acids. The CDR3 loop is CASSTSREDTGELFL. The CDR3, as DNA: TGTGCCAGCAGCACCTCGCGGGAGGACACCGGGGAGCTGTTTCTT.

This clonotype occurred many times. The V call is TRBV28, the J call TRBJ1-6, with 7 bases that match TRBD1. CDR1 is MDHEN, CDR2 SYDVKM, per germline. J gave up 5 bases and V 10 bases, and 11 bases lay outside the gene matches. This CDR3 has 15 residues. CDR3 loop: CATLQGQLNNSPLHF. In DNA, the CDR3 is TGTGCCACCCTTCAGGGACAGCTTAATAATTCACCCCTCCACTTT.

The genes are TRBV5-1 and TRBJ2-3; the D is unclear. Germline CDR1 is SGHRS and CDR2 is YFSETQ. The CDR3 has 13 amino acids. V was trimmed by 6 bases and J by 2 bases, leaving 10 bases between them. The CDR3 nucleotides are TGCGCCAGCACTCGCGAAGACACAGATACGCAGTATTTT. Encoded protein: CASTREDTDTQYF.

This clonotype has at least ten counts. The V call is TRBV7-2, the J call TRBJ2-5; D ambiguous. The CDR3 runs 14 residues. The V end was cut by 4 bases, the J end by 4 bases, with 13 bases between. Germline CDR1 reads SGHTA; CDR2 reads FQGNSA. The CDR3 bases are TGTGCCAGCAGCTCAATAGACCTCGGAGAGACCCAGTACTTC. Encoded protein: CASSSIDLGETQYF.